The clone carrying this T cell receptor beta chain occurred a few times. Its antigen is unknown. The repertoire was sequenced with immunoSEQ multiplex PCR; TCRdb's copy has only in-frame clones and lacks some. This sample yields some 46,000 clones, of which approximately 92% are seen a single time; roughly 2.3% belongs to the top ten. The data were taken from a study of a mutant IDH1 vaccine in newly diagnosed glioma. For the study at large: The treated population exhibited a male proportion of about 62%, a female proportion of 37.5%, and a mean age of about 40 years.

The time point is: week 35, safety follow-up. Every single dose of the vaccine, 300 ug of mutant IDH1 20-mer peptide, came with topical imiquimod. This CDR3 is 16 amino acids long. Trimming cost V 0 bases and J 3 bases, with 11 bases left between them. Germline V gene sequence: CDR1 SGHTA, CDR2 FQGNSA. The TCR comes from a man aged 50 to 60 with glioma. The chain joins TRBV7-2 to TRBJ1-4, with D uncertain. The sample in question was PBMCs, obtained from a glioma patient whose treatment included an IDH1 peptide vaccine. The CDR3 DNA follows: TGTGCCAGCAGCTTAGCAGGGCGAAGGTCTAATGAAAAACTGTTTTTT. The encoded protein is CASSLAGRRSNEKLFF.